This T cell receptor beta chain was captured by sequencing in a study of control samples from healthy donors and cancer patients. This table comes from immunoSEQ multiplex PCR, and its TCRdb copy is limited to in-frame clones, with some not included. Counted here are more than 60,000 clones, 90% occurring once; the ten biggest clones make up less than 7%. The V end was cut by 3 bases, the J end by 16 bases, with 16 bases between. This CDR3 region has 11 residues. Germline CDR1 reads DFQATT; CDR2 reads SNEGSKA (reference sequence). This TCR was sampled from a man between 60 and 75 years old with colorectal cancer. What was sequenced was PBMCs. This rearrangement joins TRBV20-1 to TRBJ2-4; D is ambiguous. The CDR3: CSARAGLGYYF. CDR3 bases: TGCAGTGCTAGGGCTGGGCTAGGGTACTACTTC.